These 11 T cell receptor beta chains originate from one sample sequenced in a study of shared clonotypes between healthy human individuals. The assay was immunoSEQ multiplex PCR, and TCRdb's table has in-frame clones only and misses some. The table has 450,000 to 600,000 clones, less than 80% seen once; the top ten hold approximately 12%. Specimen: PBMCs. Receptors were obtained from a woman aged 40 to 55 in good health. Some clones in this sample may be carry-over from other donors' samples.

This clone has just one count. The genes are TRBV6-4 and TRBJ2-3; TRBD2 matches 12 bases. V was clipped by 8 bases and J by 1 base; unmatched bases: 19. The germline CDR1 and CDR2 sequences are MRHNA and SNTAGT. The CDR3 spans 20 residues. CDR3 protein: CASHGGFMTRLAGGTDTQYF. CDR3 nucleotide sequence: TGTGCCAGCCATGGGGGCTTCATGACTAGACTAGCGGGGGGCACAGATACGCAGTATTTT.

The chain combines TRBV5-1 with TRBJ2-7; D tentatively reads TRBD1 or TRBD2 (5 bases each). This CDR3 spans 14 amino acids. With 1 base removed from V and 3 bases from J, the gap between germline ends came to 11 bases. The V gene's germline CDR1 is SGHRS and CDR2 YFSETQ. The CDR3 protein is CASSLSRENYEQYF. CDR3 in DNA: TGCGCCAGCAGCTTGAGCAGGGAGAACTACGAGCAGTACTTC.

The chain has TRBV5-6 and TRBJ2-3; no clear D gene. Trimming took off 0 bases at V and 4 bases at J, with 3 bases between the two ends. Germline V gene lookup returns CDR1 SGHDT and CDR2 YYEEEE. The CDR3 has 12 amino acids. The CDR3 here is CASSLASDTQYF. The CDR3 bases are TGTGCCAGCAGCTTGGCCTCAGATACGCAGTATTTT.

On this clone: The identical CDR3 is also encoded by other nucleotide sequences in the sample. The chain has TRBV7-3 and TRBJ2-1; D call uncertain. Between the trimmed V and J ends, which lost 1 base and 5 bases, there was a span of 6 bases. This CDR3 is built from 13 residues. The germline CDR1 and CDR2 sequences are SGHTA and FQGTGA. CDR3 residues: CASSLNRNNEQFF. In nucleotides, the CDR3 is TGTGCCAGCAGCTTAAACAGAAACAATGAGCAGTTCTTC.

A single count supports this clone. The chain uses TRBV7-9 and TRBJ2-3; D is perhaps TRBD1 (6 bases). Looked up from germline, CDR1 is SEHNR and CDR2 is FQNEAQ (reference sequence). V shed 6 bases and J shed 4 bases, with 14 bases lying between them. The CDR3 sequence is 14 residues long. The CDR3 protein is CASRPTGIPDTQYF. The CDR3 bases are TGTGCCAGCAGACCTACAGGGATCCCAGATACGCAGTATTTT.

The chain is built from TRBV7-9 and TRBJ2-5, with 10 bases that match TRBD1. The J segment lost 5 bases and the V segment lost 1 base, leaving 4 bases of the junction unmatched. The CDR3 is 15 amino acids. Germline lookup yields CDR1 SEHNR and CDR2 FQNEAQ (reference sequence). CDR3 sequence reads: CASSLVTGGWETQYF. The CDR3, as DNA: TGTGCCAGCAGCTTAGTGACAGGGGGCTGGGAGACCCAGTACTTC. Based on the CDR3 plus reference TRBV7-9 and TRBJ2-5, the full variable domain is DTGVSQNPRHKITKRGQNVTFRCDPISEHNRLYWYRQTLGQGPEFLTYFQNEAQLEKSRLLSDRFSAERPKGSFSTLEIQRTEQGDSAMYLCASSLVTGGWETQYFGPGTRLLVL.

The chain has TRBV5-1 and TRBJ2-7, with 9 nucleotides matching TRBD1. Germline V lookup: CDR1 SGHRS, CDR2 YFSETQ. This CDR3 has 17 residues. V gave up 2 bases and J gave up 3 bases; unmatched junction bases: 12. CDR3 region: CASSFLPGQGSLYEQYF. CDR3 bases: TGCGCCAGCAGCTTCCTCCCAGGACAGGGGTCCCTCTACGAGCAGTACTTC.

The CDR3 DNA sequence: TGTGCCAGCAGCACGAGTCCAGGCCAGCAGTACTTC. This codes for CASSTSPGQQYF. The chain uses TRBV7-2 and TRBJ2-5; D unclear. V lost 5 bases, J lost 11 bases, and 15 bases lay in between. The CDR3 runs to 12 residues. From germline, CDR1 is SGHTA and CDR2 FQGNSA.

V usage is TRBV7-2 and J usage is TRBJ1-2, with D possibly being TRBD1 (6 bases). V gave up 5 bases and J gave up 5 bases, with 18 bases separating them. This CDR3 region has 15 residues. The germline gives CDR1 SGHTA, CDR2 FQGNSA. CDR3 in amino acids: CASSSQGRTPYGYTF. The CDR3 region has the DNA TGTGCCAGCAGCAGCCAGGGGCGGACCCCTTATGGCTACACCTTC.

The J gene is TRBJ2-1, the V gene TRBV21-1; TRBD2, the D gene given by the table, was not confirmed from the DNA. TRBV21-1 is labeled a pseudogene. The CDR3 length is 16 residues. CDR3 in DNA: TGTGCCAGCAGCAACCCGGGACTAGGAACCTACAATGAGCAGTTCTTC. This codes for CASSNPGLGTYNEQFF.

V usage is TRBV4-2 and J usage is TRBJ1-1; D unresolved. V lost 0 bases, J lost 2 bases, and 10 bases lay in between. The CDR3 runs to 15 residues. CDR1 and CDR2 from the germline V gene are LGHNA and YNFKEQ. As DNA, the CDR3 is TGTGCCAGCAGCCAAGATCCAGCGGTAAACACTGAAGCTTTCTTT. Protein product: CASSQDPAVNTEAFF.